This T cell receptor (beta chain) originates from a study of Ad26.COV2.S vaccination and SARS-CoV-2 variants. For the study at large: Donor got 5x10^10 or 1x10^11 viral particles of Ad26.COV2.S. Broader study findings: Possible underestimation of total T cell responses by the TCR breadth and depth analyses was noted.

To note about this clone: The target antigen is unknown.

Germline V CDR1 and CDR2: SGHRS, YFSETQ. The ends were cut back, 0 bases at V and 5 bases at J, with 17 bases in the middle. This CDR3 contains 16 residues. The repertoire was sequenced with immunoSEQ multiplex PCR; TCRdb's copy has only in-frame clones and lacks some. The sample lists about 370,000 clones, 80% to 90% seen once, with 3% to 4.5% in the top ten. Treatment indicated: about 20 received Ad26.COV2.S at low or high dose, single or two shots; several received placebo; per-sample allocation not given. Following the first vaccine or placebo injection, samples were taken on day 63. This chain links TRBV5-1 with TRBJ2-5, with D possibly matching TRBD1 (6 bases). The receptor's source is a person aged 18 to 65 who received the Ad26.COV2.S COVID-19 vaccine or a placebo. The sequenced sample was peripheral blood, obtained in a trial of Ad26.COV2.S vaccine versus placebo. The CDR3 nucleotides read TGCGCCAGCAGCTTGGGGCTCCGGGCAGGGGAGGAGACCCAGTACTTC. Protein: CASSLGLRAGEETQYF.